This TCR beta chain appears in the sequencing data of a study of blood T cell repertoires in COVID-19. Background on the study: Acute and convalescent COVID-19 samples came from the United States, Italy and Spain.

Data came from immunoSEQ multiplex PCR; TCRdb stores just in-frame clones and leaves some out. The sample carries approximately 240,000 clones, 88% recorded once. Looked up from germline, CDR1 is MNHEY and CDR2 is SVGAGI. This CDR3 contains 15 residues. V lost 6 bases to trimming and J lost 0 bases, with 13 bases between them. This clonotype was obtained from a woman aged 40 to 50 who had recovered from COVID-19. The chain couples TRBV6-5 to TRBJ2-3, with D perhaps matching TRBD1 (7 bases). The specimen sequenced was peripheral blood. The CDR3 coding sequence is TGTGCCAGCAGAGTGACAGGGACTAGCACAGATACGCAGTATTTT. This encodes CASRVTGTSTDTQYF.